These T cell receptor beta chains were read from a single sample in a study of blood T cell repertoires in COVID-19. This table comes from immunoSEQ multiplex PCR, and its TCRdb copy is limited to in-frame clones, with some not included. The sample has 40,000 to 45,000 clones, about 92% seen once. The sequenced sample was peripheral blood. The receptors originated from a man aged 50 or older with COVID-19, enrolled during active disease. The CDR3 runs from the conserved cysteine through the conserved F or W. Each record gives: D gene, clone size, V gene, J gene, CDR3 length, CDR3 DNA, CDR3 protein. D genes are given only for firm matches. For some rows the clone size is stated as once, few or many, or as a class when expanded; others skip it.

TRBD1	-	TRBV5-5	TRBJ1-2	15	TGTGCCAGCAGCGCAAACCGGGACAGGGGCCGCGGCTACACCTTC	CASSANRDRGRGYTF
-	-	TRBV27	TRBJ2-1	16	TGTGCCAGCAGTTTATCACCACTTCGTAAATACAATGAGCAGTTCTTC	CASSLSPLRKYNEQFF
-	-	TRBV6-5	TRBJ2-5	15	TGTGCCAGCAGTCACCTCGACCGGGGGAGAGAGACCCAGTACTTC	CASSHLDRGRETQYF
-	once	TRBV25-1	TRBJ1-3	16	TGTGCCAGCAGTGAAGGGCTTTATAGCTCTGGAAACACCATATATTTT	CASSEGLYSSGNTIYF
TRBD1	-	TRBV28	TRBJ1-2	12	TGTGCCAGCAGTCCCCGACAGGGTGTCTACACCTTC	CASSPRQGVYTF
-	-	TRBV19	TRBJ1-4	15	TGTGCCAGTAAACCCCAATCGGGGGTAGATGAAAAACTGTTTTTT	CASKPQSGVDEKLFF
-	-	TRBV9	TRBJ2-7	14	TGTGCCAGCAGCGTCGGACAGAGCTCCTACGAGCAGTACTTC	CASSVGQSSYEQYF
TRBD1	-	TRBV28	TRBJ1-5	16	TGTGCCAGCAGTTTAAGCGACAGGGATAGGAATCAGCCCCAGCATTTT	CASSLSDRDRNQPQHF
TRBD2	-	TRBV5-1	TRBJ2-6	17	TGCGCCAGCAGCTCCGGGACTAGCGCCTCTGGGGCCAACGTCCTGACTTTC	CASSSGTSASGANVLTF
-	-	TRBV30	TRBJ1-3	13	TGTGCCTGGAGACCGAGCTCTGGAAACACCATATATTTT	CAWRPSSGNTIYF